This T cell receptor (beta chain) is from a study of OX40 agonist ivuxolimab in advanced cancers. Overall study context: Patients were treated with intravenous ivuxolimab, dosed at 0.01 to 10 mg/kg and infused every 2 weeks.

This clone has just a few counts. Antigen unknown. Findings and limits, study-wide: CD8+ T cells (on average) carried more expanded clones than CD4+ T cells. People who partly responded at 0.1-3.0 mg/kg had some of the least clonal expansion seen.

Data came from immunoSEQ multiplex PCR; TCRdb stores just in-frame clones and leaves some out. The data hold 45,000 to 55,000 clones, with about 86% observed a single time. CDR1 is MNHNS and CDR2 is SASEGT in the germline V gene. V lost 1 base, J lost 6 bases, and 10 bases lay in between. This CDR3 is 14 amino acids long. This TCR was sampled from an adult with an advanced solid tumor such as melanoma, head and neck, liver or kidney cancer. The rearrangement uses TRBV6-1 and TRBJ1-5; no clear D gene. The sequencing here drew on CD4+ or CD8+ T cells sorted from blood, taken in a trial of the OX40 agonist ivuxolimab. The CDR3 loop reads CASSEGRSGQPQHF. CDR3 coding DNA: TGTGCCAGCAGTGAAGGTCGGTCAGGTCAGCCCCAGCATTTT.